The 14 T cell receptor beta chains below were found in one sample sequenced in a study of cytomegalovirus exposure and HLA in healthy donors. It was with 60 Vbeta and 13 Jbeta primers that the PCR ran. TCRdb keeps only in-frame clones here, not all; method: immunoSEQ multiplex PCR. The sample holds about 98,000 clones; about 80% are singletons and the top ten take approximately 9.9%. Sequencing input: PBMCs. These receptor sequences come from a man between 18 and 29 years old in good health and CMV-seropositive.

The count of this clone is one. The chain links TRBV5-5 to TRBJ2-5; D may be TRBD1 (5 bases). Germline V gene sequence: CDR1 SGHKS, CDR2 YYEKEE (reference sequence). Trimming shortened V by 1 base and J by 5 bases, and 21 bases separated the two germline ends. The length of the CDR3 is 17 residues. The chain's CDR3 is CASSLIQGLKHRETQYF. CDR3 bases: TGTGCCAGCAGCTTGATCCAGGGTCTAAAACATAGGGAGACCCAGTACTTC.

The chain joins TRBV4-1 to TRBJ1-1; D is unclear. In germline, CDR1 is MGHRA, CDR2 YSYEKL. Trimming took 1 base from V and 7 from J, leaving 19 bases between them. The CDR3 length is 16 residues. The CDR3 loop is CASSQGRVPRRSEAFF. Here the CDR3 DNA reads TGCGCCAGCAGCCAAGGTCGCGTCCCGAGAAGGAGTGAAGCTTTCTTT.

CDR3 in DNA: TGTGCCGTAGGGAGGGTTTGGGAAAAACTGTTTTTT. Residues: CAVGRVWEKLFF. The chain is built from TRBV6-6 and TRBJ1-4; D uncertain. CDR1 MNHNY and CDR2 SVGAGI come from the germline V gene (reference sequence). This CDR3 region has 12 residues. V was clipped by 11 bases and J by 8 bases, with 15 bases between them.

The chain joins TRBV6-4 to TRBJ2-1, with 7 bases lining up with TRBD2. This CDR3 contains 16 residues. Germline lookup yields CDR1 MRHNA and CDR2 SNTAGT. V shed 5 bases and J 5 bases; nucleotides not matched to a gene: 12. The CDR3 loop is CASSPFMGGGNNEQFF. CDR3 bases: TGTGCCAGCAGTCCTTTTATGGGGGGGGGAAACAATGAGCAGTTCTTC.

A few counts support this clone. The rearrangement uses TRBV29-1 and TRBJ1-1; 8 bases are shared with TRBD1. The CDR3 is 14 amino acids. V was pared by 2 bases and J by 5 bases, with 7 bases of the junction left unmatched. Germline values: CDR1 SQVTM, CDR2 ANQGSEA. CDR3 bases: TGCAGCGTTGAAAGTAGCAGGGGGCCGACTGAAGCTTTCTTT. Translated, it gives CSVESSRGPTEAFF. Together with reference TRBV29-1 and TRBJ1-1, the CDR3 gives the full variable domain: SAVISQKPSRDICQRGTSLTIQCQVDSQVTMMFWYRQQPGQSLTLIATANQGSEATYESGFVIDKFPISRPNLTFSTLTVSNMSPEDSSIYLCSVESSRGPTEAFFGQGTRLTVV.

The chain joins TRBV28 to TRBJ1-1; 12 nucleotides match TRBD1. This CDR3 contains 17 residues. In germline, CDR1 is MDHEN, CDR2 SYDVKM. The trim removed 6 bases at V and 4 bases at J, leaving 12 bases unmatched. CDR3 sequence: CASSRRDRGPLGTEAFF. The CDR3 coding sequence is TGTGCCAGCAGCCGCCGGGACAGGGGGCCCTTGGGCACTGAAGCTTTCTTT.

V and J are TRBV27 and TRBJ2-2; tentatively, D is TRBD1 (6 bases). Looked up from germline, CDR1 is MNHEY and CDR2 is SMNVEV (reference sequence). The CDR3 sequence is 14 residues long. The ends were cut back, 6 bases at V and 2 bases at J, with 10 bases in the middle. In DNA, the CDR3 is TGTGCCAGCAGCAGGGGACCAAACACCGGGGAGCTGTTTTTT. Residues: CASSRGPNTGELFF.

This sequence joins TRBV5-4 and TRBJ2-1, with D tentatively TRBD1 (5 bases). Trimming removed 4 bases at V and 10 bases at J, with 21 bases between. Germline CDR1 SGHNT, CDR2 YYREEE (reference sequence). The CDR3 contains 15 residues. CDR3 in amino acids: CASSGTEGAFGEQFF. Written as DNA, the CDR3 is TGTGCCAGCAGCGGAACTGAAGGGGCCTTCGGGGAGCAGTTCTTC. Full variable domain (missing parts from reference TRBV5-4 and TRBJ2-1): ETGVTQSPTHLIKTRGQQVTLRCSSQSGHNTVSWYQQALGQGPQFIFQYYREEENGRGNFPPRFSGLQFPNYSSELNVNALELDDSALYLCASSGTEGAFGEQFFGPGTRLTVL.

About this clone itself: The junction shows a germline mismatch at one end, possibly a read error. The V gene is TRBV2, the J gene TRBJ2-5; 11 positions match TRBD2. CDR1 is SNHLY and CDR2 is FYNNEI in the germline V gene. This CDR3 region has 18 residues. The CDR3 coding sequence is TGTGCCAGCAATGAATATCCTCGGGCTAGCGGGGGGCGGGAGACCCAGTACTTC. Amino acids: CASNEYPRASGGRETQYF.

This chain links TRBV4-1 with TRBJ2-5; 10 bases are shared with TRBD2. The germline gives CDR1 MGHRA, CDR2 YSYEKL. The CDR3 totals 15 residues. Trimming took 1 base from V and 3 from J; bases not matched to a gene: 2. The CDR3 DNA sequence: TGCGCCAGCAGCCAAGGCCTAGCGGGGGAAGAGACCCAGTACTTC. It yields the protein CASSQGLAGEETQYF.

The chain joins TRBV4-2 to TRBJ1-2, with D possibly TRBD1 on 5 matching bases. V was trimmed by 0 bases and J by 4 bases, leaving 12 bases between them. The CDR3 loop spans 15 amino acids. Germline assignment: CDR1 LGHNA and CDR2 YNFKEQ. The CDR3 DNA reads TGTGCCAGCAGCCAAGAGACAGAGAGTTTCTATGGCTACACCTTC. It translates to CASSQETESFYGYTF.

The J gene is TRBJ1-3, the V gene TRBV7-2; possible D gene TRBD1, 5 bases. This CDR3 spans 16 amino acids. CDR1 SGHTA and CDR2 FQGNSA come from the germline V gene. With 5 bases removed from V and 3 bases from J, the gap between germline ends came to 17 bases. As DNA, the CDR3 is TGTGCCAGCAGCCCGGGAGGGTGGGGCTTTGGAAACACCATATATTTT. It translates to CASSPGGWGFGNTIYF.

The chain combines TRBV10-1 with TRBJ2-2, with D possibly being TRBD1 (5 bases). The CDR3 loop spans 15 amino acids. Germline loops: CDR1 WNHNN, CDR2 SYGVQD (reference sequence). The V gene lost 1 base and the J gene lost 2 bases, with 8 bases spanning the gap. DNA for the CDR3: TGCGCCAGCAGTGAGTGGACAAGTAACACCGGGGAGCTGTTTTTT. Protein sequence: CASSEWTSNTGELFF.

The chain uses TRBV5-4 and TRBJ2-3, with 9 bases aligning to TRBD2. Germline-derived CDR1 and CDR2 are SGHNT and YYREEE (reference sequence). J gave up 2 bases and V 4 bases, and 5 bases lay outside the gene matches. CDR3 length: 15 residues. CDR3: CASSVSGGNTDTQYF. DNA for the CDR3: TGTGCCAGCAGCGTTAGCGGGGGAAACACAGATACGCAGTATTTT.